This entry features one T cell receptor (beta chain) sequence. The data originate from a study of T-cell memory formation after mild COVID-19. Via MiXCR, TCRdb re-called the 5' RACE reads, giving one row per CDR3 protein. In the table there are some 150,000 distinct CDR3 sequences, under 30% of which are singletons. Sequences were obtained from PBMCs or a T cell subset sorted from them (not recorded which). This clonotype was obtained from an adult woman who had mild COVID-19 (a few samples of this study predate the infection). Cell type and time point are not known.

The CDR3 DNA reads as TGTGCCAGCAGCCGATCAGGGGCGGAGGGAACTAATGAGCAGTTCTTC. Translating gives CASSRSGAEGTNEQFF. This sequence joins TRBV7-2 and TRBJ2-1, with D perhaps assigned TRBD1 or TRBD2 (6 bases each). Trimming took off 5 bases at V and 7 bases at J, with 21 bases between the two ends. The CDR3 covers 16 residues. Germline CDR1 reads SGHTA; CDR2 reads FQGNSA.